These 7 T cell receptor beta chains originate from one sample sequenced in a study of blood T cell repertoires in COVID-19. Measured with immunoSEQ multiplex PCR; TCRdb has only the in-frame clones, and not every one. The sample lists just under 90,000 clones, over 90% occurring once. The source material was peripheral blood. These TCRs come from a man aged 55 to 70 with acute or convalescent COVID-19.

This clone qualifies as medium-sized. This CDR3 reads CASSPQSGLGEKLFF. DNA of the CDR3: TGTGCCAGCAGCCCCCAGTCGGGGTTGGGGGAAAAACTGTTTTTT. This chain connects TRBV9 to TRBJ1-4; no firm D call. V was pared by 4 bases and J by 8 bases, with 18 bases between. The germline CDR1 and CDR2 sequences are SGDLS and YYNGEE. The CDR3 covers 15 residues.

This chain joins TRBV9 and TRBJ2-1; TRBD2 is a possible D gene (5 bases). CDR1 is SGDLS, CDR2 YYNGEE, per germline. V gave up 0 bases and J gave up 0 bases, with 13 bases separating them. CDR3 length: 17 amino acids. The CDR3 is CASSVENIDYSYNEQFF. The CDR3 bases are TGTGCCAGCAGCGTAGAGAATATCGACTACTCCTACAATGAGCAGTTCTTC.

The CDR3 DNA is TGTGCCAGCAGCGTACTCGGGACATCGGGACCTGAAGCTTTCTTT. This gives the protein CASSVLGTSGPEAFF. The rearrangement links TRBV9 to TRBJ1-1; D may be TRBD1 (6 bases). In germline, CDR1 is SGDLS, CDR2 YYNGEE. There are 15 residues in the CDR3. The V end was cut by 1 base, the J end by 6 bases, with 16 bases between.

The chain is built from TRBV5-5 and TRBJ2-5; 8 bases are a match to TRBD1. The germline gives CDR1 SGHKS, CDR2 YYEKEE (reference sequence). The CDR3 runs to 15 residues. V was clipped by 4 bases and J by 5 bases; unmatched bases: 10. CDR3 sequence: CASSPRRTGTETQYF. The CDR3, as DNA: TGTGCCAGCAGCCCACGACGGACAGGGACCGAGACCCAGTACTTC.

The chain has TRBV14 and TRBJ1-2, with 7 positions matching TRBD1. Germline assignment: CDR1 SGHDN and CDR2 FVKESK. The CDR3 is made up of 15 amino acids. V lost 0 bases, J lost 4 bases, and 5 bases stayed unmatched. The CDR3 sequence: CASSQERQGGYGYTF. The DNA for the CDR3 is TGTGCCAGCAGCCAAGAGCGGCAGGGGGGCTATGGCTACACCTTC.

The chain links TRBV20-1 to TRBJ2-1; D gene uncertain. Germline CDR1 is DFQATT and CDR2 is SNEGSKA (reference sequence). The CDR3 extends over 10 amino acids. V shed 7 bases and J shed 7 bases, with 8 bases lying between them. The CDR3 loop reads CSVGKNEQFF. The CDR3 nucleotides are TGCAGTGTGGGCAAGAATGAGCAGTTCTTC.

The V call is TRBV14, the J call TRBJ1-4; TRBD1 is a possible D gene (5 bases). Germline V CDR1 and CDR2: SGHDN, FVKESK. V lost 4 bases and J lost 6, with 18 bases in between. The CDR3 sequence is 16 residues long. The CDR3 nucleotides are TGTGCCAGCAGCCCTACCTCTCGGGGGAGGTATGAAAAACTGTTTTTT. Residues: CASSPTSRGRYEKLFF.